This T cell receptor beta chain was sequenced in a study of blood T cells in healthy people across ages. General study findings and limits: Higher diversity, along with more naive CD4+ cells, distinguished long-lived donors from aged donors.

With respect to this clonotype: Antigen specificity is unknown.

CDR3 length: 15 amino acids. Losses at the gene ends were 6 bases for V and 5 bases for J; bases not matched to a gene: 8. Caucasian individuals from Russia who were healthy and aged about 6 to 95 acted as donors. A second 7 to 11 cycle PCR used barcoded and J-beta primers. TCRdb reprocessed the 5' RACE reads via MiXCR and lists one record per CDR3 protein. The sample has under 1,100,000 distinct CDR3 sequences, about 25% seen once. A further study also used this sample, focusing on T cells of mothers and their children. As that study records: A few healthy Caucasian mothers and their six children donated. Within related and unrelated pairs, thymic selection shapes TCR recombination output in a similar way.

The clonotype was recovered from a girl aged 2-10 years in good health. Sequencing input: blood. The chain uses TRBV12-3 or TRBV12-4 and TRBJ1-4; 8 bases agree with TRBD1. The CDR3 loop reads CASSYWGQENEKLFF. The CDR3 region has the DNA TGTGCCAGCAGCTACTGGGGACAGGAGAATGAAAAACTGTTTTTT.